Below are 13 T cell receptor beta chains sequenced from a single sample in a study of T-cell reconstitution after alpha-beta-depleted transplantation in children. Library preparation (for TCRbeta) was performed with unique molecular identifiers. TCRdb re-called the PCR reads through MiXCR, storing one row per CDR3 protein. The sample yields fewer than 700,000 distinct CDR3 sequences, 10% to 15% seen once. The sequencing used PBMCs, mostly from graft donor cells, collected 360 days after TCRalphabeta/CD19-depleted stem cell transplant. The receptors come from a male patient aged 10 to 17 who had a stem cell transplant for acute myeloid leukemia, so the T cells may come from the graft donor.

In this sample, this clonotype turned up a few times. The chain links TRBV20-1 to TRBJ2-3; 7 nucleotides align to TRBD2. V lost 7 bases, J lost 2 bases, and 6 bases stayed unmatched. The CDR3 spans 13 residues. CDR1 DFQATT and CDR2 SNEGSKA come from the germline V gene (reference sequence). The CDR3 DNA follows: TGCAGTGGCGAAAGCGGGAACACAGATACGCAGTATTTT. Protein: CSGESGNTDTQYF.

This sequence joins TRBV7-6 and TRBJ2-7; a weak D match, TRBD2 (5 bases). The germline CDR1 and CDR2 sequences are SGHVS and FNYEAQ. The CDR3 spans 14 residues. Trimming took 8 bases from V and 5 from J, leaving 19 bases between them. In DNA form, the CDR3 reads TGTGCCAGCTGTCTCACAGCGGCCGGGGACGAGCAGTACTTC. Translation: CASCLTAAGDEQYF. The full variable domain, rest sourced from reference TRBV7-6 and TRBJ2-7, is GAGVSQSPRYKVTKRGQDVALRCDPISGHVSLYWYRQALGQGPEFLTYFNYEAQQDKSGLPNDRFSAERPEGSISTLTIQRTEQRDSAMYRCASCLTAAGDEQYFGPGTRLTVT.

The chain is built from TRBV30 and TRBJ2-2; D may be TRBD2 (5 bases). The V gene lost 5 bases and the J gene lost 2 bases, with 15 bases spanning the gap. CDR3 size: 15 residues. CDR1 and CDR2 (germline): GTSNPN, SVGIG (reference sequence). This chain's CDR3 is CAWEGMDVNTGELFF. Here the CDR3 DNA reads TGTGCCTGGGAGGGAATGGATGTTAACACCGGGGAGCTGTTTTTT.

This clonotype was picked up many times. This chain uses TRBV24-1 with TRBJ2-1; possibly TRBD1 for D (7 bases). Trimming removed 5 bases from V and 7 bases from J, with 11 bases in between. Germline V CDR1 and CDR2: KGHDR, SFDVKD. The length of the CDR3 is 13 residues. In nucleotides, the CDR3 is TGTGCCACCAGTGCCGCAGGGGGGAATGAGCAGTTCTTC. Amino acids: CATSAAGGNEQFF.

The chain carries TRBV14 and TRBJ2-1, with D perhaps TRBD2 (5 bases). The CDR3 is 12 amino acids. Trimming stripped 8 bases from V and 7 bases from J, with 12 bases between. CDR1 is SGHDN, CDR2 FVKESK, per germline. CDR3: CASGGTVNEQFF. CDR3 nucleotide sequence: TGTGCCAGCGGAGGAACCGTTAATGAGCAGTTCTTC. Variable domain in full (rest from reference TRBV14 and TRBJ2-1): EAGVTQFPSHSVIEKGQTVTLRCDPISGHDNLYWYRRVMGKEIKFLLHFVKESKQDESGMPNNRFLAERTGGTYSTLKVQPAELEDSGVYFCASGGTVNEQFFGPGTRLTVL.

Points on this clonotype: Germline is not matched at one junction end, which may reflect a read error. This chain joins TRBV7-7 and TRBJ2-1, with a tentative D call TRBD2 (5 bases). The CDR3 is 17 residues long. The germline V gene has CDR1 SSHAT and CDR2 FNYEAQ (reference sequence). The CDR3: CASSPEVGLGSYNEQFF. Written as DNA, the CDR3 is TGTGCTAGCAGCCCCGAGGTAGGACTCGGCTCCTACAATGAGCAGTTCTTC.

This clonotype appeared many times. The junction departs from the called germline gene at one end, perhaps through a read error. The V call is TRBV20-1, the J call TRBJ2-2; D gene ambiguous. This CDR3 is 13 amino acids long. Germline assignment: CDR1 DFQATT and CDR2 SNEGSKA (reference sequence). For the CDR3, the DNA is TGCAGTGCTTCCCCGTGGGCCCCCGGAGAGCTGTTTTTT. Its protein product is CSASPWAPGELFF.

There are a few counts of this clonotype. This sequence joins TRBV5-6 and TRBJ2-1; 9 nucleotides agree with TRBD1. CDR1 SGHDT and CDR2 YYEEEE come from the germline V gene. This CDR3 has 16 residues. V shed 5 bases, J shed 0 bases, and the junction held 6 bases outside the gene matches. DNA for the CDR3: TGTGCCAGCAGTTCTACAGGGGGCCCCTCCTACAATGAGCAGTTCTTC. Translated: CASSSTGGPSYNEQFF.

This clonotype has more than one count but fewer than ten. This rearrangement joins TRBV19 to TRBJ1-5, with 8 bases aligning to TRBD1. Looked up from germline, CDR1 is LNHDA and CDR2 is SQIVND (reference sequence). This CDR3 spans 16 amino acids. The V segment lost 7 bases and the J segment 1 base; nucleotides outside the gene matches: 9. The CDR3 coding sequence is TGTGCCAGTATCATGCGGACAGGGTTGAGCAATCAGCCCCAGCATTTT. Its translation: CASIMRTGLSNQPQHF.

A few counts support this clonotype. This chain joins TRBV11-2 and TRBJ2-2, with TRBD2 as a possible D gene (6 bases). The V gene's germline CDR1 is SGHAT and CDR2 FQNNGV. The CDR3 covers 16 residues. Trimming cost V 1 base and J 4 bases, with 13 bases left between them. CDR3 bases: TGTGCCAGCAGCTTAGTAGCCGGAGGGATCACCGGGGAGCTGTTTTTT. Translated, it gives CASSLVAGGITGELFF.

The chain links TRBV6-2 or TRBV6-3 to TRBJ2-3; D is unclear. Germline-derived CDR1 and CDR2 are MNHEY and SVGEGT. Deletions cut 8 bases from V and 2 bases from J, with 14 bases between. This CDR3 region has 14 residues. DNA for the CDR3: TGTGCCAGCCTCCTGCTCGCCCACACAGATACGCAGTATTTT. The encoded protein is CASLLLAHTDTQYF.

The rearrangement links TRBV21-1 to TRBJ1-2; the listed D gene, TRBD1, was not tested against the DNA. TRBV21-1 is a documented pseudogene. The CDR3 contains 16 residues. CDR3 sequence: CASSKEGTGLNYGYTF. In nucleotides, the CDR3 is TGTGCCAGCAGCAAAGAGGGAACAGGGTTGAACTATGGCTACACCTTC.

This chain links TRBV20-1 with TRBJ2-1; 7 bases are shared with TRBD2. CDR1 is DFQATT, CDR2 SNEGSKA, per germline (reference sequence). Losses at the gene ends were 5 bases for V and 0 bases for J; bases not matched to a gene: 7. This CDR3 comprises 15 residues. DNA for the CDR3: TGCAGTGCTGGTCGCGGGAGCGACTCCTACAATGAGCAGTTCTTC. Amino acids: CSAGRGSDSYNEQFF.